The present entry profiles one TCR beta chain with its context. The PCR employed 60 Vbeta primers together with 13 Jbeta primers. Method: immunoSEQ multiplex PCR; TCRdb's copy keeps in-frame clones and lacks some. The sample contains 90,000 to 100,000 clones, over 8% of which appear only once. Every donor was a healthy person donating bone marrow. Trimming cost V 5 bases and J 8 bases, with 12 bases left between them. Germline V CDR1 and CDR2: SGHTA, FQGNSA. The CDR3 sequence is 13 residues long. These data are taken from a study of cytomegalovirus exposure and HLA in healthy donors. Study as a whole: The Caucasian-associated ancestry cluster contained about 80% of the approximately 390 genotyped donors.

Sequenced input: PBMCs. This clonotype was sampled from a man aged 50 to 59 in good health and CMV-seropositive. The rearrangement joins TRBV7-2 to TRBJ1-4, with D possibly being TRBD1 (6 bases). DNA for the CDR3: TGTGCCAGCAGCAGGGGGGGAAAAGAAAAACTGTTTTTT. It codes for CASSRGGKEKLFF. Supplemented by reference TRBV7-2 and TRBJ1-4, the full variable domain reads GAGVSQSPSNKVTEKGKDVELRCDPISGHTALYWYRQSLGQGLEFLIYFQGNSAPDKSGLPSDRFSAERTGGSVSTLTIQRTQQEDSAVYLCASSRGGKEKLFFGSGTQLSVL.